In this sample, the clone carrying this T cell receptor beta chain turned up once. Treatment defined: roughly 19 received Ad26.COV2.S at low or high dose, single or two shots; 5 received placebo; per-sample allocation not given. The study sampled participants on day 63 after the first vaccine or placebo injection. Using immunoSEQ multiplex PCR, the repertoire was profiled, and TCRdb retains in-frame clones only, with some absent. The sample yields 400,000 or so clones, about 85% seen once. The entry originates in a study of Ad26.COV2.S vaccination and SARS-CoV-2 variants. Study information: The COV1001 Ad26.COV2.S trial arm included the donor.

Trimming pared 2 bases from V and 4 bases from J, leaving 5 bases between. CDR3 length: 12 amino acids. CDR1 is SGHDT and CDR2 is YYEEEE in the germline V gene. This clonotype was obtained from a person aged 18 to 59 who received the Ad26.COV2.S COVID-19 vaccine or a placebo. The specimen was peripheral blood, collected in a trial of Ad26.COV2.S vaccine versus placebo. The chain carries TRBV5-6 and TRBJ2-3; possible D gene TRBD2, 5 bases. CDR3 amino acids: CASSFSADTQYF. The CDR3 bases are TGTGCCAGCAGCTTTAGCGCAGATACGCAGTATTTT.